The present entry profiles one T cell receptor (beta chain) with its context. Its antigen target is currently unknown. There are no base qualities to consult, and no much larger clone falls within one base. The cohort comprised some 680 healthy bone marrow donors. Cohort members were all nominally healthy when sampled, although unrecorded immune exposures were likely present. The donor tested CMV seronegative, placing the donor among the 350 to 400 seronegative members of the cohort. Every donor gave a peripheral blood sample, and the peripheral blood mononuclear cells from that sample were used for TCR beta sequencing. The Qiagen DNeasy Blood Extraction Kit was used to extract genomic DNA from the blood cell samples. This entry belongs to a study of cytomegalovirus exposure and HLA in healthy donors (dated by TCRdb to about 2017). Background on the whole study: According to an earlier analysis of 550 to 750 of the donors, 200 million or so T cells yielded 117 million unique TCR beta sequences and approximately 280 Gb of sequence data. An early release covering about 600 HLA-typed donors comprised about 320 gigabases of sequencing data and 65 million to 100 million unique TCR sequences. Of the 350 to 400 genotyped donors, approximately 83% fell in the genetic ancestry cluster associated with self-reported Caucasian donors. The study aimed to test whether cataloging public T cell receptors could reveal signatures of past pathogen exposure. The study profiled the T cell repertoires of some 610 subjects by immunosequencing and related them to cytomegalovirus serostatus. In addition to the first cohort of 500 to 850 subjects, a separate validation cohort of 120 different subjects was used. To predict cytomegalovirus infection status, the study brought together high-throughput TCR immunosequencing, statistical association of individual TCRs with disease status, and machine learning. In a later analysis, previously published TCR beta repertoires from 550 to 700 donors were re-analyzed and high-resolution HLA genotyping was added so that TCR occurrence patterns could be studied. In the later analysis, no new phenotypic data were used to find candidate immune exposures; instead, reliance was placed on TCR beta sequences and their occurrence across donors. An earlier analysis of around 640 of the donors used high-throughput TCR beta sequencing to judge whether each TCR beta V gene segment behaved as functional or pseudogenic. Alongside the repertoire data, information on donor age, sex, ethnicity and CMV serostatus was compiled. In a later genetic analysis, genome-wide SNP genotypes for about three fifths of the roughly 670 donors were used, and that subset was treated as a discovery cohort. Every repertoire in the discovery cohort had been generated on one and the same sequencing platform. HLA typing included class I and class II loci at four-digit resolution. Typing coverage varied by locus: roughly 629-640 donors for A, B, C, DRB1 and DQB1; approximately 500 for DQA1; 600 to 610 for DPA1; approximately 450 for DPB1. Roughly 5 DR-DQ haplotypes were handled as single units for association and clustering because linkage in the cohort was strong. Across approximately 400 genotyped donors of the cohort, an average of approximately 240,000 unique TCR beta nucleotide sequences per donor were sequenced, and 15% to 20% of those sequences were non-productive. On the study overall, not on this receptor specifically: A later genetic analysis associated a missense DCLRE1C variant with V-gene and J-gene trimming of TCR beta chains, and an independent cohort replicated the association. In vitro tests confirmed that a few of the cytomegalovirus-associated TCR beta chains recognize cytomegalovirus antigens. Specific HLA alleles were associated with more than 15,000 TCR beta sequences at a false discovery rate of 0.05 in a later analysis. Because HLA typing was unavailable for some donors at each locus, only the typed subset was used in association tests. Across donors, most TCR sequences were observed very rarely, whereas some public TCRs were present in many individuals. Compared with the roughly 710-donor mean, donors in an Asian-associated ancestry cluster had fewer N-insertions in productive TCRs, according to a later genetic analysis. In a later analysis, several top co-occurrence clusters were reported to appear linked to parvovirus B19, influenza, CMV and Epstein-Barr virus. Cytomegalovirus status was reported to be diagnosed by the classifier with high specificity and sensitivity in both the original and validation cohorts. Broadly in line with IMGT annotations, most TCR beta V segments showed up in productive rearrangements about 87% or about 30% of the time in an earlier analysis of under 700 of the donors. When HLA alleles, especially DR and DQ, strongly co-occurred, TCR associations were difficult to assign to individual alleles. According to a later analysis, most CMV-associated TCR beta chains appeared to be HLA-restricted, and the HLA associations seemed to be driven largely by CMV exposure. Some 15 rarely observed V segments, including chromosome 9 orphons, were excluded from the earlier analysis of approximately 600 of the donors because counts were too low. For the cohort, immune exposure information was limited to CMV serostatus. The presence/absence analyses assumed that sequencing depth was roughly uniform across donors, and that assumption may not be true. Linkage disequilibrium might explain the correlated functional status among segregating V segments, but an unknown experimental factor could not be ruled out. In the study, some 160 TCR beta chains were listed as associated with cytomegalovirus. In a later analysis, TCR association rates were found to vary across HLA loci, with the most associated TCRs seen for DRB1 alleles and the fewest for HLA-C alleles. The cohort was sequenced for TCR beta chains only, and without alpha or paired-chain data the features that could be detected were limited. The authors suggested that the approach could potentially be extended to other disease states and immunological phenotypes. A further reported finding was that TCR beta sequences accurately predicted the HLA-A and HLA-B alleles for most subjects in the first cohort. In a later analysis, HLA-associated TCR beta chains were found to be more clonally expanded and to have lower generation probabilities than equally common non-associated chains. Some IMGT-functional V segments, including TRBV6-2 and TRBV6-3, could not be distinguished by the 87-base-pair reads and were therefore excluded. A cluster of highly shared sequence variants was judged likely to represent a technical artifact of the sequencing pipeline.

The library was built by means of the immunoSEQ multiplex PCR assay. For the multiplex PCR, a mixture combining 60 forward primers for TCR Vbeta segments and 13 reverse primers for TCR Jbeta segments was used. Amplification of the CDR3 region of rearranged TCR beta genes was performed with a multiplex PCR assay on genomic DNA. The amplified TCR beta libraries were sequenced on the Illumina HiSeq System as 87-base-pair reads. The study's own analysis went as follows. In a later analysis, 77 million or so unique TCR beta chains were counted across the 666 repertoires, and roughly 11 million of these chains were shared by at least two donors. Raw reads were error-corrected and collapsed into unique sequences with a nearest-neighbor algorithm that merged closely related sequences to remove PCR and sequencing errors. Alignment of CDR3 sequences to IMGT reference sequences was used to assign V, D and J gene segments. For a sequence to be retained, a match of at least six nucleotides was required to both a V gene segment and a J gene segment. A rearrangement was called productive if the CDR3 had no stop codons and remained in frame with V and J, and every other rearrangement was called non-productive. CDR3 was defined according to IMGT convention as the region running from the second conserved V-encoded cysteine to the conserved J-encoded phenylalanine. The earlier analysis of some 580 of the donors excluded any sequence lacking an unambiguous match to a single V gene segment. In an earlier analysis of 587 of the donors, V segments were called functional above 56.7% productive rearrangements and were called segregating when the between-donor standard deviation exceeded 5%. A statistical classification framework was built for diagnosing cytomegalovirus status from the catalog of TCR beta chain sequences. In a later analysis, TCR nucleotide sequences were compared against IMGT/GENE-DB human TR gene sequences so that V and J genes could be assigned. The TCRdist pipeline was used in a later analysis to assign CDR3 sequences and most-parsimonious VDJ recombination scenarios. In a later analysis, every TCR beta chain was defined by the combination of its CDR3 amino acid sequence and its V-gene family, and reads without a unique V-gene family were dropped. As a way to deal with suspected cross-contamination and a sequencing artifact, a later analysis dropped nearly 600 nucleotide sequences that were highly shared and had low generation probability. In a later analysis, a clonal expansion index was calculated for each public chain from normalized within-repertoire ranks of inferred template counts. Generation probabilities in a later analysis came from a VDJ recombination model fitted to out-of-frame rearrangements, and those results were checked against IGoR. A later analysis scored TCR-TCR, TCR-HLA and TCR-CMV co-occurrence with hypergeometric tests, applying a repertoire-size bias correction to TCR pairs. To estimate false discovery rates, a later analysis permuted the HLA or CMV assignments 20 times. In a later analysis, co-occurring TCRs were grouped using DBSCAN, and TCRdist sequence similarity was added for clustering within HLA-allele-positive subsets. For co-occurrence clustering, repertoires with fewer than 30,000 or more than 120,000 public chains were excluded, along with a handful of repertoires with anomalous nucleotide sharing. Held by TCRdb, this immuneACCESS table contains in-frame sequences only and omits some clones. Under half of the omission traces to an unresolved V gene where checked; the cause of the rest is unknown. The D gene and trimming were derived from the DNA, and the V and J assignments and clone size from that table. A total of some 150,000 clones appear in this sample, about 88% of them only once. Approximately 2.5% of the sample belongs to the ten largest clones.

The CDR3 runs 13 residues from the cysteine to the phenylalanine. Just CDR3 DNA is preserved here, 39 bases in frame from base 1. CDR1 and CDR2 are drawn from the germline V gene: MGHRA, YSYEKL. V loses 0 bases, J loses 5 bases, and the germline ends lie 7 bases apart. What was sequenced was PBMCs. This TCR derives from a woman aged 18-29 years in good health and CMV-seronegative. Recombination joined TRBV4-1 with TRBJ2-5; the D gene is unclear. The DNA sequence is given as TGCGCCAGCAGCCAAGATCAGTGGGAGACCCAGTACTTC. This encodes CASSQDQWETQYF.